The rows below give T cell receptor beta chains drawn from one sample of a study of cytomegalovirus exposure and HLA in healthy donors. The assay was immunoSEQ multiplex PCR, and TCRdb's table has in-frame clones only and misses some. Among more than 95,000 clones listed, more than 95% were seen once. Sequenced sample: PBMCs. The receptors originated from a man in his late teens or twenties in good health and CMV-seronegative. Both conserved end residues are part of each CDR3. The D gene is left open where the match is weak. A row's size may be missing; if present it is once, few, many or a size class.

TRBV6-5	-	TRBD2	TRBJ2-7	CASSLAGGPGEQYF	TGTGCCAGCAGCCTAGCGGGAGGGCCGGGTGAGCAGTACTTC
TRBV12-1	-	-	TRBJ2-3	CASSFIRGLAGGPRF	TGTGCCAGCAGCTTCATAAGGGGACTAGCGGGAGGACCGCGTTTT
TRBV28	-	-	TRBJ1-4	CASSPAGPGLEKLFF	TGTGCCAGCAGCCCCGCGGGCCCCGGTCTTGAAAAACTGTTTTTT
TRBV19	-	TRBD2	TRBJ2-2	CASSMSGRVELFF	TGTGCCAGTAGTATGAGCGGGAGAGTGGAGCTGTTTTTT
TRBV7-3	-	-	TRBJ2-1	CASSLASDNSYNEQFF	TGTGCCAGCAGCTTAGCCAGTGACAACTCCTACAATGAGCAGTTCTTC
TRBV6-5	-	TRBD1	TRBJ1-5	CASGTATNQPQHF	TGTGCCAGCGGGACAGCAACTAATCAGCCCCAGCATTTT
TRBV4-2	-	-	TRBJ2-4	CASSQETTGNIQYF	TGTGCCAGCAGCCAAGAAACGACAGGAAACATTCAGTACTTC
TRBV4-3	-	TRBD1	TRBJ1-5	CASSLNAGTGGYSNQPQHF	TGCGCCAGCAGCCTGAATGCCGGGACAGGGGGTTATAGCAATCAGCCCCAGCATTTT
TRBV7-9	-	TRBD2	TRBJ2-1	CASSPPGLAGGDNEQFF	TGTGCCAGCAGCCCCCCGGGGCTAGCGGGAGGAGACAATGAGCAGTTCTTC
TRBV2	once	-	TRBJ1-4	CASSQYLTGSANEKLFF	TGTGCCAGCAGCCAGTACCTCACGGGGTCAGCTAATGAAAAACTGTTTTTT
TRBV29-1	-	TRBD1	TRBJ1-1	CSAGQGQGTEAFF	TGCAGCGCCGGACAGGGTCAGGGAACTGAAGCTTTCTTT
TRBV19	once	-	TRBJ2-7	CASSVPGLTNEQYF	TGTGCCAGTAGTGTCCCTGGACTCACGAACGAGCAGTACTTC
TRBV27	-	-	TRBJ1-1	CASSSSVNTEAFF	TGTGCCAGCAGTTCTTCAGTGAACACTGAAGCTTTCTTT
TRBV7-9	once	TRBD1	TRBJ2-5	CASSARDRGVQETQYF	TGTGCCAGCAGCGCGAGGGACAGAGGTGTCCAAGAGACCCAGTACTTC
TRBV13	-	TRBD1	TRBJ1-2	CASSLGDRGPYGYTF	TGTGCCAGCAGCTTAGGGGACAGGGGCCCTTATGGCTACACCTTC
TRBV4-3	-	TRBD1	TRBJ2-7	CASSQGGPTGESYEQYF	TGCGCCAGCAGCCAAGGGGGACCGACAGGGGAGTCCTACGAGCAGTACTTC
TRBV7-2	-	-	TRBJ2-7	CASSLAGAKYEQYF	TGTGCCAGCAGCTTAGCGGGGGCCAAATACGAGCAGTACTTC